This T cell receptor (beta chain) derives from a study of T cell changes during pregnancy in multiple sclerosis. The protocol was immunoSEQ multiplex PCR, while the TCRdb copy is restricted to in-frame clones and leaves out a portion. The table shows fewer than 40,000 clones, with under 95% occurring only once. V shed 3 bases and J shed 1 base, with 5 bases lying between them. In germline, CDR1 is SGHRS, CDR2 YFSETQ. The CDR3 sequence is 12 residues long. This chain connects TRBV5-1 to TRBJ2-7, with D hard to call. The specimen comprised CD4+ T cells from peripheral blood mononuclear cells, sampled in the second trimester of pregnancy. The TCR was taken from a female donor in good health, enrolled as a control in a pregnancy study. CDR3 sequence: CASSSKSYEQYF. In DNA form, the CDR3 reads TGCGCCAGCAGCTCCAAATCCTACGAGCAGTACTTC.